Shown below are 8 T cell receptor beta chains from a single sample sequenced in a study of cytomegalovirus exposure and HLA in healthy donors. Both 60 Vbeta primers and 13 Jbeta primers went into the PCR. Sequencing used immunoSEQ multiplex PCR; TCRdb keeps in-frame clones, though not all of them. Of about 200,000 clones in the sample, around nine tenths are singletons; the top ten hold 0.31%. Sequencing was done on a sample of PBMCs. The receptors stem from a woman aged 30 to 39 in good health and CMV-seronegative.

V is TRBV5-1 and J is TRBJ1-1; D is uncertain. The CDR3 totals 17 residues. CDR1 and CDR2 (germline): SGHRS, YFSETQ. V lost 0 bases, J lost 3 bases, and 18 bases lay in between. The CDR3 sequence is CASSLAMSAGEDTEAFF. The DNA for the CDR3 is TGCGCCAGCAGCTTGGCCATGTCGGCTGGGGAGGACACTGAAGCTTTCTTT. Full variable domain (remainder filled in from reference TRBV5-1 and TRBJ1-1): KAGVTQTPRYLIKTRGQQVTLSCSPISGHRSVSWYQQTPGQGLQFLFEYFSETQRNKGNFPGRFSGRQFSNSRSEMNVSTLELGDSALYLCASSLAMSAGEDTEAFFGQGTRLTVV.

This chain joins TRBV5-4 and TRBJ2-3, with D perhaps matching TRBD1 (6 bases). Trimming left V 4 bases short and J 3 bases short, with 15 bases between. The CDR3 loop spans 15 amino acids. Germline CDR1 reads SGHNT; CDR2 reads YYREEE (reference sequence). CDR3 bases: TGTGCCAGCAGCCCCCGGGACACCCGAACAGATACGCAGTATTTT. Its protein product is CASSPRDTRTDTQYF.

This clone was seen once. In DNA, the CDR3 is TGTGCCATCAGTGGGGATAGCGGGAGTAACGAGCAGTACTTC. Translated, it gives CAISGDSGSNEQYF. The chain combines TRBV10-3 with TRBJ2-7, with 9 bases matching TRBD2. The V gene end was trimmed by 4 bases and the J gene end by 5 bases; junction bases not matched to a gene: 6. Germline CDR1 ENHRY, CDR2 SYGVKD. The CDR3 runs to 14 residues.

This rearrangement joins TRBV7-3 to TRBJ1-1; D gene ambiguous. From germline, CDR1 is SGHTA and CDR2 FQGTGA. V lost 5 bases, J lost 6 bases, and 19 bases lay in between. The CDR3 runs to 15 residues. The CDR3 loop is CASSPDRGYPSEAFF. The CDR3 nucleotides are TGTGCCAGCAGCCCCGATCGCGGTTATCCCTCTGAAGCTTTCTTT.

This chain connects TRBV2 to TRBJ2-2; 7 bases fit TRBD1. J was trimmed by 1 base and V by 6 bases; bases with no gene match: 2. This CDR3 has 14 residues. The germline V gene has CDR1 SNHLY and CDR2 FYNNEI. For the CDR3, the DNA is TGTGCCAGCAGGAGGGGGCGGAACACCGGGGAGCTGTTTTTT. Protein product: CASRRGRNTGELFF.

The chain is built from TRBV28 and TRBJ1-1; 8 positions match TRBD1. Germline V gives CDR1 MDHEN, CDR2 SYDVKM. Trimming removed 6 bases from V and 1 base from J; junction bases left unmatched: 10. This CDR3 is 16 amino acids long. CDR3 residues: CASRPRGQRPNTEAFF. The DNA of the CDR3 is TGTGCCAGCAGACCCAGGGGGCAGCGACCGAACACTGAAGCTTTCTTT.

The chain couples TRBV14 to TRBJ1-2, with D possibly TRBD1 on 6 matching bases. CDR3 length: 15 residues. The germline gives CDR1 SGHDN, CDR2 FVKESK. The ends were cut back, 0 bases at V and 4 bases at J, with 12 bases in the middle. The CDR3 loop reads CASSQDAGDGYGYTF. DNA of the CDR3: TGTGCCAGCAGCCAAGATGCAGGGGACGGCTATGGCTACACCTTC.

The rearrangement joins TRBV10-3 to TRBJ2-5; D is perhaps TRBD2 (5 bases). There are 14 residues in the CDR3. Trimming stripped 4 bases from V and 4 bases from J, with 13 bases between. Germline V gene data show CDR1 as ENHRY and CDR2 as SYGVKD. Here the CDR3 reads CAISGVGRGETQYF. DNA of the CDR3: TGTGCCATCAGTGGGGTGGGCCGGGGAGAGACCCAGTACTTC.